The sequence of this T cell receptor (beta chain) was determined in a study of cytomegalovirus exposure and HLA in healthy donors. Libraries were prepared by immunoSEQ multiplex PCR; TCRdb keeps only in-frame clonotypes and omits some of them. The repertoire consists of about 400,000 clones, with approximately 90% occurring once and the leading ten covering 0.83%. CDR3 length: 15 residues. Unmatched junction bases numbered 12, after V lost 4 bases and J lost 8 bases. Germline V gene data show CDR1 as LNHDA and CDR2 as SQIVND (reference sequence). These donors were members of the approximately 110-subject validation cohort, a group separate from the roughly 670-subject first cohort.

This sequence joins TRBV19 and TRBJ1-2; the match to TRBD1 covers 8 bases. Sequencing was performed on PBMCs. The origin of this receptor is a woman in her late teens or twenties in good health and CMV-seronegative. The CDR3 DNA sequence: TGTGCCAGTAGTACCGGACAGGGTTTCGCCAAAGGCTACACCTTC. The encoded protein is CASSTGQGFAKGYTF.